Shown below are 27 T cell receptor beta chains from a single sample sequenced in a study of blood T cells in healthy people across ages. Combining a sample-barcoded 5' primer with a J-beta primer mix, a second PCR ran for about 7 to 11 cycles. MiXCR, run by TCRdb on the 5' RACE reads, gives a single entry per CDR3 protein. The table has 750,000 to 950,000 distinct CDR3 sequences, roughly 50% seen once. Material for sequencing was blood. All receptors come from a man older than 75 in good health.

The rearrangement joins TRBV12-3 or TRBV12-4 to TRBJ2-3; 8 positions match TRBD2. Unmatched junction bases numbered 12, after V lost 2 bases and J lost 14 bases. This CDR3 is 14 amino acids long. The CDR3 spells CASSLSSGSRNAYF. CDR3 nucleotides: TGTGCCAGCAGTTTATCCAGCGGGAGTCGTAACGCGTATTTT.

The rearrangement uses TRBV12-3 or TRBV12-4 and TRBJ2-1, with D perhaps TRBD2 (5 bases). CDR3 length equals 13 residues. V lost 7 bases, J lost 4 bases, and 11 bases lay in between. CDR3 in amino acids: CASTPGGYNEQFF. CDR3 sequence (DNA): TGTGCCAGCACCCCCGGCGGGTACAATGAGCAGTTCTTC.

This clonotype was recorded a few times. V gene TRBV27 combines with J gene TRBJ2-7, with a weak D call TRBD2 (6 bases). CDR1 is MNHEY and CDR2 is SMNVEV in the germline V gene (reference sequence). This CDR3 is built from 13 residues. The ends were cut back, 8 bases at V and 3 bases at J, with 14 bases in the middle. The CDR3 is CASGRDGGYEQYF. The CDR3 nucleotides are TGTGCCAGCGGCCGGGACGGGGGCTACGAGCAGTACTTC.

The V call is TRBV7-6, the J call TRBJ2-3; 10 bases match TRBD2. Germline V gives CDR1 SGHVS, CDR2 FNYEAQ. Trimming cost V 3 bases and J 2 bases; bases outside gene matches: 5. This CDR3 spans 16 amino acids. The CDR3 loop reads CASSFQAGGHTDTQYF. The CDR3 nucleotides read TGTGCCAGCAGCTTCCAAGCGGGAGGGCACACAGATACGCAGTATTTT.

CDR3 in amino acids: CASSFGSGRDTQYF. The CDR3 bases are TGTGCCAGCAGTTTTGGCAGCGGGAGGGATACGCAGTATTTT. This chain links TRBV27 with TRBJ2-3; 9 nucleotides match TRBD2. The CDR3 loop spans 14 amino acids. From germline, CDR1 is MNHEY and CDR2 SMNVEV (reference sequence). Germline trimming cut 3 bases from V and 6 bases from J; bases unmatched to any gene: 4.

This chain's CDR3 is CASSFRGLGQPQHF. The CDR3 region has the DNA TGTGCCAGCAGTTTCAGGGGGCTAGGGCAGCCCCAGCATTTT. J is TRBJ1-5 and V is TRBV28; 8 bases fit TRBD1. This CDR3 has 14 residues. V lost 3 bases to trimming and J lost 7 bases; unmatched junction nucleotides: 5. The germline V gene encodes CDR1 MDHEN and CDR2 SYDVKM.

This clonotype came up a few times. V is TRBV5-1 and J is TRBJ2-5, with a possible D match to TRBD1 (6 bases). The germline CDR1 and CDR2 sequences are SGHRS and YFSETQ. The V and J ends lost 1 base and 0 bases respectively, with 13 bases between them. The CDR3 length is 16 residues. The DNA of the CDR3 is TGCGCCAGCAGCTTGAGGTTCAGGGACAACCAAGAGACCCAGTACTTC. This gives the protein CASSLRFRDNQETQYF.

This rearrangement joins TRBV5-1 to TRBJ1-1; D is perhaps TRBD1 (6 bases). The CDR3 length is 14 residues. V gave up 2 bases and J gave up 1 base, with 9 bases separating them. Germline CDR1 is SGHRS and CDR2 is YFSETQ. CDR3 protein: CASSLRGANTEAFF. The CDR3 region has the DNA TGCGCCAGCAGCTTAAGGGGGGCGAACACTGAAGCTTTCTTT. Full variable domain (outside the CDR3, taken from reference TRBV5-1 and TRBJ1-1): KAGVTQTPRYLIKTRGQQVTLSCSPISGHRSVSWYQQTPGQGLQFLFEYFSETQRNKGNFPGRFSGRQFSNSRSEMNVSTLELGDSALYLCASSLRGANTEAFFGQGTRLTVV.

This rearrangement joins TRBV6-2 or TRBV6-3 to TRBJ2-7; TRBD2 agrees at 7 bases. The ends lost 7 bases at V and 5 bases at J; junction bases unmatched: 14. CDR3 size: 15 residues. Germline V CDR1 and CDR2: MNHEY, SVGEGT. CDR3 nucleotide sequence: TGTGCCAGCACCACGGGCCTAGCGGTACGAGACGAGCAGTACTTC. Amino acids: CASTTGLAVRDEQYF.

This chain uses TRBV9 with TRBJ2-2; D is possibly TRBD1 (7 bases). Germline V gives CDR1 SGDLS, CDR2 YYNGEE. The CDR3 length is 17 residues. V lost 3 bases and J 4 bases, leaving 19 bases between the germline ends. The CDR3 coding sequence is TGTGCCAGCAGCGGACAGGGAACGAACGGGGGCACCGGGGAGCTGTTTTTT. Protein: CASSGQGTNGGTGELFF. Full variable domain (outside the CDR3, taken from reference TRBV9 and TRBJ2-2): DSGVTQTPKHLITATGQRVTLRCSPRSGDLSVYWYQQSLDQGLQFLIQYYNGEERAKGNILERFSAQQFPDLHSELNLSSLELGDSALYFCASSGQGTNGGTGELFFGEGSRLTVL.

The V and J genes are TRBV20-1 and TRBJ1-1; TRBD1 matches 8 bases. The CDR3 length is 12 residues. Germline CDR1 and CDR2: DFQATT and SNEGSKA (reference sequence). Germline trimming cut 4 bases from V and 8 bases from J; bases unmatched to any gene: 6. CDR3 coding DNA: TGCAGTGCTACGACAGGGGCCCTCGAAGCTTTCTTT. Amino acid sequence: CSATTGALEAFF.

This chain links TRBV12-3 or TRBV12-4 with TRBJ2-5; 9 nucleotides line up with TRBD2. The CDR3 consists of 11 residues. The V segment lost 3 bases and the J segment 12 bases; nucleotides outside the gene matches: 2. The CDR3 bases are TGTGCCAGCAGTTTCGGCGGGAGGGAGTACTTC. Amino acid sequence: CASSFGGREYF.

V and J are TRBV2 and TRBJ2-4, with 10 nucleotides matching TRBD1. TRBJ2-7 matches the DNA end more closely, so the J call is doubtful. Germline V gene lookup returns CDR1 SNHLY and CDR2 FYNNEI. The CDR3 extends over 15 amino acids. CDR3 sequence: CASSGRTGGLREQYF. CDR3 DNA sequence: TGTGCCAGCAGTGGAAGGACAGGGGGGTTACGCGAGCAGTACTTC.

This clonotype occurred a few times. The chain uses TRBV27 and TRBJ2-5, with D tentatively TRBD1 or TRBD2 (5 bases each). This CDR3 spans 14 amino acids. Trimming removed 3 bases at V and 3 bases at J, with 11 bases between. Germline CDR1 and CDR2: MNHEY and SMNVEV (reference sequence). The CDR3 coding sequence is TGTGCCAGCAGTTTCCGGGGACCCGAAGAGACCCAGTACTTC. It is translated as CASSFRGPEETQYF.

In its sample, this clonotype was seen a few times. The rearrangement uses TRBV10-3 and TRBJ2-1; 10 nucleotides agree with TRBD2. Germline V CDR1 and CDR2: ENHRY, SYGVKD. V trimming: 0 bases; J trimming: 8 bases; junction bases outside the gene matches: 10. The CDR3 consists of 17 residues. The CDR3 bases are TGTGCCATCAGTGAGTCGAGTCTACTAGCGGGAACCGATGAGCAGTTCTTC. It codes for CAISESSLLAGTDEQFF.

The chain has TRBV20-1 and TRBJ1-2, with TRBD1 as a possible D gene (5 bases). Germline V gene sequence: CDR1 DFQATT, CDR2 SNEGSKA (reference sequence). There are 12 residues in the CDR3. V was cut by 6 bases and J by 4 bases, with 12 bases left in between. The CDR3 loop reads CSARRDSYGYTF. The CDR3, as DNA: TGCAGTGCCCGTAGGGACTCCTATGGCTACACCTTC.

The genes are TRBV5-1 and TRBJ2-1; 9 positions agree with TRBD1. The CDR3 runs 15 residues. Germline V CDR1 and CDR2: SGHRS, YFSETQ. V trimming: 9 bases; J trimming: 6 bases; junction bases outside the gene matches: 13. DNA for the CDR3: TGCGCCACCTCGACCGGGGACAGGGAAGGCAATGAGCAGTTCTTC. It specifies CATSTGDREGNEQFF.

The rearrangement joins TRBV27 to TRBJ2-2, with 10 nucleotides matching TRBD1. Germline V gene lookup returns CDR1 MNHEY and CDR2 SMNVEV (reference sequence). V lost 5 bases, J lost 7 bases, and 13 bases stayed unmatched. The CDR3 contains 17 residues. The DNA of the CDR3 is TGTGCCAGCAGTCCCCGTACCGGGACAGGGGAGCACGGGGAGCTGTTTTTT. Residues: CASSPRTGTGEHGELFF.

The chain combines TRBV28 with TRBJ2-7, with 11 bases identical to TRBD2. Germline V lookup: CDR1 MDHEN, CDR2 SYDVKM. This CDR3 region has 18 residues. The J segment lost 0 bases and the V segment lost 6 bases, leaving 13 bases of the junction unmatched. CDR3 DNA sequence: TGTGCCAGCAGGCTCTCCTATCTAGCGGGAGGAAGCTCCTACGAGCAGTACTTC. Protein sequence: CASRLSYLAGGSSYEQYF.

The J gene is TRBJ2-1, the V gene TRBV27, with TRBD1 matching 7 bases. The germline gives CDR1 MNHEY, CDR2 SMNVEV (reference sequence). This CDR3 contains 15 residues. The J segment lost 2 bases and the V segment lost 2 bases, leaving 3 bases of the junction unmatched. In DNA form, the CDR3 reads TGTGCCAGCAGTTTAGGGGACAGACCCTACAATGAGCAGTTCTTC. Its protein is CASSLGDRPYNEQFF.

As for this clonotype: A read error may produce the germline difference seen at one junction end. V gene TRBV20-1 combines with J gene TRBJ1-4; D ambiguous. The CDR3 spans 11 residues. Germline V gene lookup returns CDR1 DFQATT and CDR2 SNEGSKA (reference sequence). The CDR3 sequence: CSASTKEKLFF. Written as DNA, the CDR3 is TGCAGTGCTAGTACTAAGGAAAAACTGTTTTTT.

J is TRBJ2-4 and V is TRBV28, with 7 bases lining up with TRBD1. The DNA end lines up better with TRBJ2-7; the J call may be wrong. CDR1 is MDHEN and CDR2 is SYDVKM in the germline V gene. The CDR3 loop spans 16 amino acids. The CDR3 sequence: CASSSALRTGSYEQYF. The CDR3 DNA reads TGTGCCAGCAGTTCCGCCCTACGGACAGGATCCTACGAGCAGTACTTC.

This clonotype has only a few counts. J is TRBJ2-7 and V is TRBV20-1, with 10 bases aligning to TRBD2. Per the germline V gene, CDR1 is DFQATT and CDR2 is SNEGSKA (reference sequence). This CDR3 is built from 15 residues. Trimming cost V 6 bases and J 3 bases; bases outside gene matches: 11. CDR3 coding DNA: TGCAGTGCCCCCTCTCGACTAGCGGGCGGCTACGAGCAGTACTTC. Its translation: CSAPSRLAGGYEQYF.

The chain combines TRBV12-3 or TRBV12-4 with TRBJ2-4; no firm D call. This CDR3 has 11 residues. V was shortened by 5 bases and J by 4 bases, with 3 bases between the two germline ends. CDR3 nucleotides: TGTGCCAGCAGTATTAAAAACATTCAGTACTTC. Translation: CASSIKNIQYF.

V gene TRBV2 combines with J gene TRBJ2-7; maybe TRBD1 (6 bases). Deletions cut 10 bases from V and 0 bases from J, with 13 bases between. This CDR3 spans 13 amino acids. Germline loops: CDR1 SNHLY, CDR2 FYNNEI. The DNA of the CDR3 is TGTGCCACCAAGAGGGACAACTCCTACGAGCAGTACTTC. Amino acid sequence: CATKRDNSYEQYF.

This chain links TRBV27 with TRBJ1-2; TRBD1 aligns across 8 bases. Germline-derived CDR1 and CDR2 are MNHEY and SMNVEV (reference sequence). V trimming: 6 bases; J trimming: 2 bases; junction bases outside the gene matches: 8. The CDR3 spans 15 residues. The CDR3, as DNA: TGTGCCAGCAGGGAGACAGGGGCGGGAAACTATGGCTACACCTTC. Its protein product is CASRETGAGNYGYTF.

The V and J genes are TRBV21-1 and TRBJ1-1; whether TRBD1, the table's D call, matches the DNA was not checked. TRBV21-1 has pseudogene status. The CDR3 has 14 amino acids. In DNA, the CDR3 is TGTGCCAGCCCGGGGGTGGACGGTGTACCTGAAGCTTTCTTT. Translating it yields CASPGVDGVPEAFF.